Below, 26 T cell receptor beta chains from the same sample are listed, as sequenced in a study of blood T cell repertoires in COVID-19. Profiled with immunoSEQ multiplex PCR; TCRdb holds only in-frame clones, not every one. The repertoire holds around 95,000 clones, with almost 90% as singletons. Sequencing was carried out using peripheral blood. Every receptor here comes from a human donor in a cohort sampled during active COVID-19.

The chain carries TRBV3-1 (or the pseudogene TRBV3-2) and TRBJ1-1; TRBD1 matches at 8 bases. The CDR3 length is 11 residues. The V gene's germline CDR1 is LGHDT and CDR2 YNNKEL (reference sequence). V shed 4 bases, J shed 11 bases, and the junction held 3 bases outside the gene matches. The CDR3 loop reads CASSPGQVAFF. The CDR3 coding sequence is TGTGCCAGCAGCCCGGGACAGGTGGCTTTCTTT.

V gene TRBV7-2 combines with J gene TRBJ1-3; 7 bases are shared with TRBD1. Germline CDR1 SGHTA, CDR2 FQGNSA. J gave up 0 bases and V 4 bases, and 6 bases lay outside the gene matches. The CDR3 contains 16 residues. The CDR3 protein is CASSSGGSSSGNTIYF. CDR3 coding DNA: TGTGCCAGCAGCTCAGGGGGGAGCAGCTCTGGAAACACCATATATTTT.

This chain uses TRBV15 with TRBJ2-3, with 10 bases identical to TRBD2. The CDR3 covers 14 residues. Germline CDR1 reads LNHNV; CDR2 reads YYDKDF (reference sequence). With V trimmed by 1 base and J by 9 bases, 4 bases remained unmatched. The CDR3, as DNA: TGTGCCACCAGCAGAGTAGCGGGAGGAGGAACGCAGTATTTT. Residues: CATSRVAGGGTQYF.

This sequence joins TRBV15 and TRBJ2-7, with D perhaps TRBD1 (5 bases). CDR1 is LNHNV, CDR2 YYDKDF, per germline (reference sequence). Trimming removed 4 bases from V and 0 bases from J, with 19 bases in between. The CDR3 totals 17 residues. The CDR3 protein is CATSTTLPDTNSYEQYF. The DNA for the CDR3 is TGTGCCACCAGCACAACCCTACCGGACACGAACTCCTACGAGCAGTACTTC.

CDR3 loop: CASLPRDRVTPGELFF. The CDR3 coding sequence is TGTGCCAGTTTACCCCGGGACAGGGTAACTCCCGGGGAGCTGTTTTTT. This chain connects TRBV19 to TRBJ2-2; 9 bases are a match to TRBD1. The V and J ends lost 8 bases and 6 bases, in that order; junction bases with no gene match: 13. Per germline, CDR1 LNHDA and CDR2 SQIVND (reference sequence). This CDR3 spans 16 amino acids.

The chain employs TRBV30 and TRBJ2-7; possible D gene TRBD1, 5 bases. Trimming stripped 4 bases from V and 4 bases from J, with 8 bases between. Germline V gives CDR1 GTSNPN, CDR2 SVGIG (reference sequence). The CDR3 has 11 residues. For the CDR3, the DNA is TGTGCCTGGAATAGGGGTTACGAGCAGTACTTC. This gives the protein CAWNRGYEQYF.

The chain is built from TRBV19 and TRBJ2-2; 9 positions agree with TRBD2. CDR1 and CDR2 (germline): LNHDA, SQIVND (reference sequence). The V and J ends lost 7 bases and 0 bases, in that order; junction bases with no gene match: 9. The CDR3 extends over 17 amino acids. The CDR3 DNA sequence: TGTGCCAGTACCTTAGGGGCTAGCGGGACGAACACCGGGGAGCTGTTTTTT. Amino acids: CASTLGASGTNTGELFF.

CDR3 nucleotide sequence: TGTGCCAGTAGGAAACAGGGGGCCGGAGTCACTGAAGCTTTCTTT. It is translated as CASRKQGAGVTEAFF. V gene TRBV19 combines with J gene TRBJ1-1, with 9 bases matching TRBD1. CDR3 length equals 15 residues. V shed 6 bases, J shed 4 bases, and the junction held 9 bases outside the gene matches. Looked up from germline, CDR1 is LNHDA and CDR2 is SQIVND (reference sequence).

The rearrangement joins TRBV5-4 to TRBJ2-3; D uncertain. Germline CDR1 SGHNT, CDR2 YYREEE (reference sequence). The CDR3 contains 17 residues. V was clipped by 2 bases and J by 0 bases, with 16 bases between them. The CDR3 region is CASSFSAAVSSTDTQYF. Here the CDR3 DNA reads TGTGCCAGCAGCTTCAGTGCTGCCGTTTCTAGCACAGATACGCAGTATTTT.

V and J are TRBV9 and TRBJ2-3; D unresolved. The CDR3 spans 13 residues. Germline values: CDR1 SGDLS, CDR2 YYNGEE. Trimming took off 0 bases at V and 2 bases at J, with 4 bases between the two ends. The CDR3 spells CASSVAHTDTQYF. The CDR3 DNA is TGTGCCAGCAGCGTAGCCCACACAGATACGCAGTATTTT.

The rearrangement joins TRBV3-1 (or the pseudogene TRBV3-2) to TRBJ1-6; D might be TRBD1 (5 bases). Germline values: CDR1 LGHDT, CDR2 YNNKEL (reference sequence). Trimming pared 5 bases from V and 0 bases from J, leaving 17 bases between. The CDR3 is 18 amino acids. CDR3: CASSSTPPGYSYNSPLHF. The CDR3 DNA reads as TGTGCCAGCAGCTCAACCCCTCCAGGGTACTCCTATAATTCACCCCTCCACTTT.

The chain employs TRBV3-1 (or the pseudogene TRBV3-2) and TRBJ1-6, with D uncertain. The V end lost 4 bases, the J end lost 0 bases, and 13 bases lay between the germline ends. Germline CDR1 LGHDT, CDR2 YNNKEL (reference sequence). The CDR3 totals 17 residues. The CDR3 DNA reads as TGTGCCAGCAGCCCACCATCCGGGTTCTCCTATAATTCACCCCTCCACTTT. Its protein is CASSPPSGFSYNSPLHF.

The chain combines TRBV7-2 with TRBJ1-2, with TRBD1 as a possible D gene (6 bases). V was cut by 0 bases and J by 4 bases, with 9 bases left in between. From germline, CDR1 is SGHTA and CDR2 FQGNSA. The CDR3 has 14 amino acids. CDR3 residues: CASSLAGGIYGYTF. The CDR3 DNA reads TGTGCCAGCAGCTTAGCAGGGGGTATCTATGGCTACACCTTC.

The rearrangement links TRBV6-5 to TRBJ2-2, with TRBD1 as a possible D gene (8 bases). The CDR3 is 14 residues long. Germline V lookup: CDR1 MNHEY, CDR2 SVGAGI. Trimming left V 6 bases short and J 6 bases short, with 14 bases between. CDR3 loop: CASRVTGGAGELFF. The CDR3 DNA follows: TGTGCCAGCAGGGTCACAGGGGGGGCCGGGGAGCTGTTTTTT.

Details on this clone: One end of the junction is discordant with germline, which a read error may explain. V is TRBV7-9 and J is TRBJ2-7; 10 bases are a match to TRBD2. CDR1 and CDR2 (germline): SEHNR, FQNEAQ (reference sequence). This CDR3 contains 16 residues. The CDR3 loop is CASSFLVAGGSSEQYF. CDR3 DNA: TGTGCCAGCAGCTTTCTCGTAGCGGGAGGCTCCTCCGAGCAGTACTTC.

This clone has more than one count but fewer than ten. Other DNA sequences in this sample translate to the same CDR3. This rearrangement joins TRBV10-3 to TRBJ1-2; D unclear. Trimming removed 0 bases from V and 0 bases from J, with 8 bases in between. The CDR3 totals 15 residues. Germline CDR1 ENHRY, CDR2 SYGVKD. CDR3 DNA: TGTGCCATCAGTGAGTCGGTAACAGCTAACTATGGCTACACCTTC. Its translation is CAISESVTANYGYTF.

The CDR3 here is CASSGEYNTDTQYF. The CDR3 nucleotides read TGTGCCAGCAGCGGGGAGTACAACACAGATACGCAGTATTTT. The V and J genes are TRBV9 and TRBJ2-3, with a weak D call TRBD2 (5 bases). CDR1 and CDR2 (germline): SGDLS, YYNGEE. The CDR3 is 14 amino acids. Deletions cut 3 bases from V and 2 bases from J, with 10 bases between. Full variable domain (outside the CDR3, taken from reference TRBV9 and TRBJ2-3): DSGVTQTPKHLITATGQRVTLRCSPRSGDLSVYWYQQSLDQGLQFLIQYYNGEERAKGNILERFSAQQFPDLHSELNLSSLELGDSALYFCASSGEYNTDTQYFGPGTRLTVL.

The chain employs TRBV7-8 and TRBJ1-6, with 8 bases fitting TRBD1. CDR3 length: 15 amino acids. Looked up from germline, CDR1 is SGHVS and CDR2 is FQNEAQ. Losses at the gene ends were 3 bases for V and 5 bases for J; bases not matched to a gene: 3. As DNA, the CDR3 is TGTGCCAGCAGCTTCGGACAGGGAGATAATTCACCCCTCCACTTT. Translated: CASSFGQGDNSPLHF. The full variable domain, rest sourced from reference TRBV7-8 and TRBJ1-6, is GAGVSQSPRYKVAKRGQDVALRCDPISGHVSLFWYQQALGQGPEFLTYFQNEAQLDKSGLPSDRFFAERPEGSVSTLKIQRTQQEDSAVYLCASSFGQGDNSPLHFGNGTRLTVT.

The chain carries TRBV27 and TRBJ2-7, with D maybe TRBD1 (5 bases). The CDR3 spans 15 residues. Germline CDR1 is MNHEY and CDR2 is SMNVEV (reference sequence). V was trimmed by 2 bases and J by 2 bases, leaving 13 bases between them. The CDR3 DNA sequence: TGTGCCAGCAGTTTAGGGTCAGGGCAAGCCTACGAGCAGTACTTC. Translating it yields CASSLGSGQAYEQYF.

The chain employs TRBV27 and TRBJ1-2; 10 bases line up with TRBD1. The CDR3 has 15 amino acids. Unmatched junction bases numbered 12, after V lost 7 bases and J lost 7 bases. Germline loops: CDR1 MNHEY, CDR2 SMNVEV (reference sequence). The CDR3 DNA is TGTGCCAGCAAGGTCCTCGGACAGGGGGAGGCTGGCTACACCTTC. The encoded protein is CASKVLGQGEAGYTF.

This chain uses TRBV6-4 with TRBJ1-5; the D gene is possibly TRBD1 (5 bases). CDR3 size: 19 residues. Germline V gives CDR1 MRHNA, CDR2 SNTAGT. Trimming took off 2 bases at V and 1 base at J, with 21 bases between the two ends. CDR3 nucleotide sequence: TGTGCCAGCAGTGACCTCTCTTCGGTAGGGGTCAAAAGCAATCAGCCCCAGCATTTT. Translation gives CASSDLSSVGVKSNQPQHF.

This chain connects TRBV6-5 to TRBJ1-5; no firm D call. The V end was cut by 6 bases, the J end by 2 bases, with 14 bases between. Germline CDR1 is MNHEY and CDR2 is SVGAGI. The CDR3 loop spans 15 amino acids. In DNA form, the CDR3 reads TGTGCCAGCAGCCGGGAAGGATGGGGCAATCAGCCCCAGCATTTT. Amino acids: CASSREGWGNQPQHF.

This rearrangement joins TRBV24-1 to TRBJ2-5; tentatively, D is TRBD1 (7 bases). V lost 5 bases and J 3 bases, leaving 15 bases between the germline ends. Germline V gives CDR1 KGHDR, CDR2 SFDVKD. CDR3 size: 15 residues. Here the CDR3 reads CATSALRGTEETQYF. DNA of the CDR3: TGTGCCACCAGTGCCCTGCGCGGGACAGAAGAGACCCAGTACTTC.

V is TRBV28 and J is TRBJ1-5; 9 positions match TRBD1. This CDR3 comprises 14 residues. CDR1 and CDR2 (germline): MDHEN, SYDVKM. V lost 5 bases and J lost 3; bases outside the gene matches: 2. The CDR3 sequence is CASSDRGNNQPQHF. In DNA, the CDR3 is TGTGCCAGCAGTGACAGGGGGAACAATCAGCCCCAGCATTTT.

This clone was detected only a few times. The chain recombines TRBV18 with TRBJ1-6; the match to TRBD1 covers 8 bases. The CDR3 has 15 residues. Germline CDR1 is KGHSH and CDR2 is LQKENI. The V gene end was trimmed by 6 bases and the J gene end by 8 bases; junction bases not matched to a gene: 9. Here the CDR3 reads CASSLTQGADSPLHF. The CDR3 bases are TGTGCCAGCTCCCTGACTCAGGGGGCGGATTCACCCCTCCACTTT.

This sequence joins TRBV5-4 and TRBJ2-1; TRBD2 matches 10 bases. The CDR3 totals 18 residues. Per the germline V gene, CDR1 is SGHNT and CDR2 is YYREEE (reference sequence). V dropped 0 bases and J dropped 1; count of bases not matched to a gene: 7. This CDR3 reads CASSLELAGLPSYNEQFF. The CDR3 region has the DNA TGTGCCAGCAGCTTGGAACTAGCGGGGTTACCTTCCTACAATGAGCAGTTCTTC.